The sequence of this TCR beta chain was determined in a study of beta chain features in type 1 diabetes. Across the whole study: Summed over all samples, the examined sorted cells came to under 110,000,000. Regarding the study as a whole: Moderately but significantly shorter TCRB CDR3s were found in Type 1 diabetes patients in all four CD4+ subsets.

The whole isolated RNA underwent reverse transcription, so sequencing captured expressed TCRB transcripts. Libraries were prepared by immunoSEQ multiplex PCR; TCRdb keeps only in-frame clonotypes and omits some of them. The sample holds around 250,000 clones; about 14% are singletons and the top ten take roughly 0.019%. In this sample, this clone turned up a few times. Its antigen is still unknown. The V gene's germline CDR1 is MGHDK and CDR2 SYGVNS. Trimming took 2 bases from V and 5 from J, leaving 12 bases between them. This CDR3 contains 14 residues. V gene TRBV25-1 combines with J gene TRBJ2-5, with D perhaps matching TRBD2 (6 bases). Sequenced sample: naive CD4+ T cells from blood. This clonotype was sampled from a man under 40 with type 1 diabetes. The DNA of the CDR3 is TGTGCCAGCAGTGAAGAGGGTGCGGGGGAGACCCAGTACTTC. This gives the protein CASSEEGAGETQYF.